One and the same sample provided the 28 T cell receptor beta chains below, sequenced in a study of radiation and T cells in renal cell carcinoma. The assay was immunoSEQ multiplex PCR, and TCRdb's table has in-frame clones only and misses some. The sample holds nearly 50,000 clones; 75% to 85% are singletons and the top ten take about a third. Regarding time point: baseline pretreatment blood. Treatment in this sample: 15 Gy SBRT to primary tumor, nephrectomy 4 weeks later. The material was blood, obtained from a patient whose treatment included radiotherapy and nephrectomy. These receptors were collected from a woman in her 70s with renal cell carcinoma.

The chain joins TRBV2 to TRBJ1-5; D is unclear. Germline V gene lookup returns CDR1 SNHLY and CDR2 FYNNEI. The CDR3 runs to 15 residues. V lost 3 bases, J lost 1 base, and 10 bases lay in between. DNA of the CDR3: TGTGCCAGCAGTGAGCGGCTGATAAGCAATCAGCCCCAGCATTTT. Translation gives CASSERLISNQPQHF.

The rearrangement uses TRBV7-7 and TRBJ2-2; no firm D call. The CDR3 contains 14 residues. With 4 bases removed from V and 1 base from J, the gap between germline ends came to 7 bases. CDR1 is SSHAT and CDR2 is FNYEAQ in the germline V gene (reference sequence). The CDR3 nucleotides are TGTGCCAGCAGCTCGTATGGGAACACCGGGGAGCTGTTTTTT. The encoded protein is CASSSYGNTGELFF.

The CDR3: CASSYSTREDYGYTF. CDR3 in DNA: TGTGCCAGCAGCTATAGTACGAGAGAGGACTATGGCTACACCTTC. The chain uses TRBV7-9 and TRBJ1-2; D ambiguous. This CDR3 spans 15 amino acids. Germline values: CDR1 SEHNR, CDR2 FQNEAQ (reference sequence). Deletions cut 4 bases from V and 3 bases from J, with 15 bases between.

This clone was observed once. This sample also contains other DNA sequences that code for the same CDR3. V gene TRBV18 combines with J gene TRBJ2-5; 7 positions agree with TRBD1. Germline CDR1 reads KGHSH; CDR2 reads LQKENI. The CDR3 sequence is 13 residues long. Germline trimming cut 10 bases from V and 4 bases from J; bases unmatched to any gene: 9. The CDR3 DNA sequence: TGTGCCACACTCCAGGGGGTTGGAGAGACCCAGTACTTC. The encoded protein is CATLQGVGETQYF.

This chain links TRBV4-1 with TRBJ1-4; D unclear. Germline lookup yields CDR1 MGHRA and CDR2 YSYEKL. Between the trimmed V and J ends, which lost 0 bases and 13 bases, there was a span of 21 bases. CDR3 size: 16 residues. The DNA of the CDR3 is TGCGCCAGCAGCCAAGATCTGCCGACGGCTTCTACTGGACTGTTTTTT. Its translation: CASSQDLPTASTGLFF.

V and J are TRBV19 and TRBJ1-2; D is unclear. This CDR3 contains 14 residues. Per germline, CDR1 LNHDA and CDR2 SQIVND (reference sequence). Deletions cut 0 bases from V and 6 bases from J, with 11 bases between. CDR3 DNA: TGTGCCAGTAGTATAGACCTACAGCGGAATGGCTACACCTTC. Its translation: CASSIDLQRNGYTF. The variable domain in full, with the rest retrieved from reference TRBV19 and TRBJ1-2, is DGGITQSPKYLFRKEGQNVTLSCEQNLNHDAMYWYRQDPGQGLRLIYYSQIVNDFQKGDIAEGYSVSREKKESFPLTVTSAQKNPTAFYLCASSIDLQRNGYTFGSGTRLTVV.

The chain carries TRBV11-1 and TRBJ1-1; no clear D gene. CDR3 length: 16 residues. Germline V gene lookup returns CDR1 SGHAT and CDR2 FQDESV (reference sequence). V was pared by 1 base and J by 6 bases, with 18 bases between. CDR3 in DNA: TGTGCCAGCAGCTTAGTGGGCAGCCAGAGAGTCGCTGAAGCTTTCTTT. Its protein product is CASSLVGSQRVAEAFF.

This clone has just one count. The chain joins TRBV5-4 to TRBJ2-3; D not resolved. Trimming took off 0 bases at V and 1 base at J, with 3 bases between the two ends. This CDR3 has 13 residues. Germline loops: CDR1 SGHNT, CDR2 YYREEE (reference sequence). The CDR3 DNA reads TGTGCCAGCAGCTTGGCTGGCACAGATACGCAGTATTTT. This gives the protein CASSLAGTDTQYF.

This clone has more than one count but fewer than ten. V gene TRBV25-1 combines with J gene TRBJ1-1; TRBD1 is a possible D gene (5 bases). Germline values: CDR1 MGHDK, CDR2 SYGVNS. V dropped 8 bases and J dropped 4 bases, with 14 bases sitting between them. The CDR3 spans 13 residues. The CDR3 region is CASVTQGGTEAFF. CDR3 coding DNA: TGTGCCAGCGTTACCCAGGGTGGCACTGAAGCTTTCTTT. The variable domain in full, completed from reference TRBV25-1 and TRBJ1-1, reads EADIYQTPRYLVIGTGKKITLECSQTMGHDKMYWYQQDPGMELHLIHYSYGVNSTEKGDLSSESTVSRIRTEHFPLTLESARPSHTSQYLCASVTQGGTEAFFGQGTRLTVV.

The chain combines TRBV7-8 with TRBJ2-5; D gene unclear. The germline V and J ends were trimmed by 2 bases and 0 bases, with 7 bases remaining between them. Per germline, CDR1 SGHVS and CDR2 FQNEAQ. This CDR3 comprises 14 residues. The CDR3 loop reads CASSLWRYQETQYF. For the CDR3, the DNA is TGTGCCAGCAGCTTATGGCGGTACCAAGAGACCCAGTACTTC.

The V call is TRBV19, the J call TRBJ1-5; D gene unclear. This CDR3 is 15 amino acids long. In germline, CDR1 is LNHDA, CDR2 SQIVND (reference sequence). V was cut by 7 bases and J by 0 bases, with 13 bases left in between. In DNA, the CDR3 is TGTGCCAGTACCCTGGAATCTTATAGCAATCAGCCCCAGCATTTT. Protein sequence: CASTLESYSNQPQHF.

This clone was seen only once. This chain's CDR3 is CASSITVYGYTF. The CDR3 bases are TGTGCCAGTAGTATAACGGTCTATGGCTACACCTTC. The genes are TRBV19 and TRBJ1-2; D is unclear. This CDR3 region has 12 residues. V was clipped by 2 bases and J by 4 bases, with 5 bases between them. Germline CDR1 is LNHDA and CDR2 is SQIVND (reference sequence).

The chain joins TRBV5-1 to TRBJ2-7; a weak D match, TRBD2 (6 bases). Trimming stripped 2 bases from V and 0 bases from J, with 12 bases between. Per germline, CDR1 SGHRS and CDR2 YFSETQ. The CDR3 covers 15 residues. The CDR3 loop is CASSFDGRSSYEQYF. The CDR3 DNA follows: TGCGCCAGCAGCTTCGACGGGAGAAGCTCCTACGAGCAGTACTTC.

The count of this clone is one. The chain is built from TRBV4-1 and TRBJ1-3; TRBD1 aligns across 8 bases. This CDR3 spans 14 amino acids. The ends lost 8 bases at V and 2 bases at J; junction bases unmatched: 5. Germline V gene sequence: CDR1 MGHRA, CDR2 YSYEKL. The CDR3, as DNA: TGCGCCAGCGGACAGGGAGGACCTGGAAACACCATATATTTT. It codes for CASGQGGPGNTIYF.

The chain couples TRBV7-8 to TRBJ1-1; D ambiguous. The CDR3 spans 14 residues. CDR1 is SGHVS, CDR2 FQNEAQ, per germline. V shed 6 bases and J shed 11 bases, with 22 bases lying between them. The CDR3 region is CASSLWEHGLMAFF. The CDR3 nucleotides read TGTGCCAGCAGTTTATGGGAACATGGCCTAATGGCTTTCTTT.

The V gene is TRBV19, the J gene TRBJ1-4; 10 bases line up with TRBD1. The CDR3 loop spans 15 amino acids. From germline, CDR1 is LNHDA and CDR2 SQIVND (reference sequence). With V trimmed by 6 bases and J by 6 bases, 7 bases remained unmatched. The CDR3 DNA is TGTGCCAGTAGCTCCCCCGGGACAGGGGATGAAAAACTGTTTTTT. This sequence encodes CASSSPGTGDEKLFF. The whole variable domain, filled in from reference TRBV19 and TRBJ1-4, reads DGGITQSPKYLFRKEGQNVTLSCEQNLNHDAMYWYRQDPGQGLRLIYYSQIVNDFQKGDIAEGYSVSREKKESFPLTVTSAQKNPTAFYLCASSSPGTGDEKLFFGSGTQLSVL.

This clone has just a few counts. The chain employs TRBV27 and TRBJ1-2; 8 nucleotides agree with TRBD1. This CDR3 contains 15 residues. The V segment lost 8 bases and the J segment 2 bases; nucleotides outside the gene matches: 10. Germline V lookup: CDR1 MNHEY, CDR2 SMNVEV (reference sequence). CDR3 residues: CASAGQGSTNYGYTF. The CDR3 DNA is TGTGCCAGCGCCGGACAGGGATCCACCAACTATGGCTACACCTTC.

This chain connects TRBV7-9 to TRBJ1-1, with 7 bases identical to TRBD1. This CDR3 comprises 13 residues. CDR1 and CDR2 (germline): SEHNR, FQNEAQ (reference sequence). J gave up 3 bases and V 3 bases, and 1 base lay outside the gene matches. In nucleotides, the CDR3 is TGTGCCAGCAGCTTTACAGGGGACACTGAAGCTTTCTTT. It codes for CASSFTGDTEAFF.

This clone was seen once. CDR3 coding DNA: TGTGCAACCAAAGTTATTTCAGGGGAGCTGTTTTTT. It is translated as CATKVISGELFF. V usage is TRBV19 and J usage is TRBJ2-2; D not certain. Germline V CDR1 and CDR2: LNHDA, SQIVND (reference sequence). The CDR3 is 12 amino acids.

The rearrangement joins TRBV5-1 to TRBJ1-2, with D tentatively TRBD1 (5 bases). Germline V lookup: CDR1 SGHRS, CDR2 YFSETQ. The CDR3 loop spans 13 amino acids. V was cut by 4 bases and J by 3 bases, with 10 bases left in between. CDR3 DNA sequence: TGCGCCAGCAGCCCGGGACGGGACTATGGCTACACCTTC. Protein product: CASSPGRDYGYTF.

This clone appeared a single time. CDR3 DNA: TGTGCCAGCAGTTCCCTAGTCGGCTCCTATAATTCACCCCTCCACTTT. Translated, it gives CASSSLVGSYNSPLHF. The rearrangement uses TRBV6-5 and TRBJ1-6; no reliable D call. Germline lookup yields CDR1 MNHEY and CDR2 SVGAGI. The CDR3 is 16 amino acids. V was cut by 4 bases and J by 0 bases, with 10 bases left in between.

The rearrangement uses TRBV28 and TRBJ2-7, with D maybe TRBD1 (5 bases). This CDR3 has 16 residues. The germline V gene encodes CDR1 MDHEN and CDR2 SYDVKM. Deletions cut 2 bases from V and 0 bases from J, with 14 bases between. The CDR3 region is CASSLDAKGRSYEQYF. Written as DNA, the CDR3 is TGTGCCAGCAGTTTAGACGCCAAGGGGCGCTCCTACGAGCAGTACTTC.

The gene calls are TRBV28 and TRBJ1-2, with TRBD1 as a possible D gene (6 bases). The V gene's germline CDR1 is MDHEN and CDR2 SYDVKM. The CDR3 spans 16 residues. V was clipped by 3 bases and J by 5 bases, with 19 bases between them. CDR3 protein: CASSFGGGAPSYGYTF. Written as DNA, the CDR3 is TGTGCCAGCAGTTTTGGGGGCGGAGCCCCCTCGTATGGCTACACCTTC.

V gene TRBV27 combines with J gene TRBJ2-7, with 8 bases identical to TRBD1. J was trimmed by 4 bases and V by 3 bases; bases with no gene match: 11. Germline lookup yields CDR1 MNHEY and CDR2 SMNVEV (reference sequence). This CDR3 contains 16 residues. This CDR3 is CASSFSGQGAMYEQYF. In DNA form, the CDR3 reads TGTGCCAGCAGTTTCTCCGGGCAGGGGGCGATGTACGAGCAGTACTTC.

This clone was found once. The gene calls are TRBV4-1 and TRBJ2-5, with a possible D match to TRBD1 (5 bases). Germline values: CDR1 MGHRA, CDR2 YSYEKL. V gave up 4 bases and J gave up 4 bases, with 13 bases separating them. This CDR3 has 14 residues. The CDR3 region is CASSPNQGAETQYF. The DNA for the CDR3 is TGCGCCAGCAGCCCTAATCAAGGGGCAGAGACCCAGTACTTC.

The chain is built from TRBV19 and TRBJ2-1; 16 nucleotides match TRBD2. CDR3 length equals 18 residues. The V and J ends lost 2 bases and 6 bases, in that order; junction bases with no gene match: 7. CDR1 and CDR2 from the germline V gene are LNHDA and SQIVND (reference sequence). Here the CDR3 DNA reads TGTGCCAGTAGTATATTGGGACTAGCGGGAGGGGAAGCCAATGAGCAGTTCTTC. It specifies CASSILGLAGGEANEQFF. The variable domain in full, completed from reference TRBV19 and TRBJ2-1, reads DGGITQSPKYLFRKEGQNVTLSCEQNLNHDAMYWYRQDPGQGLRLIYYSQIVNDFQKGDIAEGYSVSREKKESFPLTVTSAQKNPTAFYLCASSILGLAGGEANEQFFGPGTRLTVL.

The chain has TRBV19 and TRBJ1-1; D call uncertain. The V end was cut by 1 base, the J end by 4 bases, with 22 bases between. The CDR3 extends over 18 amino acids. Looked up from germline, CDR1 is LNHDA and CDR2 is SQIVND (reference sequence). DNA for the CDR3: TGTGCCAGTAGTATAGCGGCCTTGGGGTTTGGAAGCTTCACTGAAGCTTTCTTT. Protein product: CASSIAALGFGSFTEAFF.

This rearrangement joins TRBV5-1 to TRBJ1-6, with 8 bases that match TRBD1. V lost 4 bases to trimming and J lost 8 bases; unmatched junction nucleotides: 8. Germline CDR1 is SGHRS and CDR2 is YFSETQ. This CDR3 has 15 amino acids. The chain's CDR3 is CASSTGQGTHSPLHF. The CDR3 DNA reads TGCGCCAGCAGCACAGGACAGGGAACCCATTCACCCCTCCACTTT.